This entry lists 21 T cell receptor beta chains sequenced from one sample in a study of blood T cell repertoires in COVID-19. Profiling relied on immunoSEQ multiplex PCR, and the TCRdb table lists in-frame clones only, not all of them. The sample holds 100,000 or so clones; 75% to 85% are singletons and the top ten take roughly 19%. The sample consisted of peripheral blood. The origin of the receptors is a human donor in a cohort sampled during active COVID-19.

This chain joins TRBV5-5 and TRBJ2-6; 9 positions agree with TRBD1. Looked up from germline, CDR1 is SGHKS and CDR2 is YYEKEE (reference sequence). The CDR3 runs to 16 residues. The trim removed 5 bases at V and 2 bases at J, leaving 5 bases unmatched. Here the CDR3 reads CASSRQGGTGANVLTF. The CDR3 DNA follows: TGTGCCAGCAGTCGACAGGGGGGCACTGGGGCCAACGTCCTGACTTTC.

The chain employs TRBV3-1 (or the pseudogene TRBV3-2) and TRBJ2-7; D remains ambiguous. The CDR3 extends over 13 amino acids. V dropped 6 bases and J dropped 4 bases, with 13 bases sitting between them. CDR1 LGHDT and CDR2 YNNKEL come from the germline V gene (reference sequence). The CDR3 reads CASSLNPGYEQYF. The CDR3 nucleotides are TGTGCCAGCAGTCTCAACCCGGGTTACGAGCAGTACTTC.

The chain joins TRBV27 to TRBJ1-1; 7 bases align to TRBD1. J lost 5 bases, V lost 7 bases, and 19 bases had no gene match. CDR1 and CDR2 from the germline V gene are MNHEY and SMNVEV (reference sequence). This CDR3 spans 17 amino acids. CDR3 sequence reads: CASNPHRGSYPRTEAFF. CDR3 nucleotide sequence: TGTGCCAGCAATCCCCACAGGGGTTCTTATCCTCGGACTGAAGCTTTCTTT.

The V call is TRBV9, the J call TRBJ2-2; possible D gene TRBD2, 5 bases. Germline values: CDR1 SGDLS, CDR2 YYNGEE. The length of the CDR3 is 14 residues. Trimming shortened V by 0 bases and J by 7 bases, and 10 bases separated the two germline ends. As DNA, the CDR3 is TGTGCCAGCAGCGTAGGGACTCTCCACGGGGAGCTGTTTTTT. It specifies CASSVGTLHGELFF.

The J gene is TRBJ1-1, the V gene TRBV9, with D possibly matching TRBD1 (5 bases). The germline V and J ends were trimmed by 4 bases and 6 bases, with 22 bases remaining between them. The CDR3 runs to 16 residues. CDR1 is SGDLS, CDR2 YYNGEE, per germline. The DNA for the CDR3 is TGTGCCAGCAGCCCACGGGCTGGGGGGAGCGGATCTGAAGCTTTCTTT. Translating gives CASSPRAGGSGSEAFF.

V is TRBV27 and J is TRBJ2-5, with a tentative D call TRBD1 (6 bases). The CDR3 covers 12 residues. Germline V lookup: CDR1 MNHEY, CDR2 SMNVEV (reference sequence). V lost 6 bases and J 4 bases, leaving 9 bases between the germline ends. The CDR3 loop is CASRQGLETQYF. In DNA form, the CDR3 reads TGTGCCAGCAGACAGGGATTAGAGACCCAGTACTTC.

This sequence joins TRBV2 and TRBJ2-7; D not resolved. With 2 bases removed from V and 0 bases from J, the gap between germline ends came to 8 bases. Germline V gene lookup returns CDR1 SNHLY and CDR2 FYNNEI. The CDR3 covers 14 residues. CDR3 residues: CASSELHGSYEQYF. The CDR3 DNA reads TGTGCCAGCAGTGAACTTCACGGCTCCTACGAGCAGTACTTC.

The V gene is TRBV11-3, the J gene TRBJ2-1; 7 positions match TRBD2. V shed 5 bases and J 5 bases; nucleotides not matched to a gene: 6. Per germline, CDR1 SGHNT and CDR2 YENEEA. The CDR3 loop spans 14 amino acids. The CDR3 DNA reads TGTGCCAGCAGCCCTACTAGCGCACACAATGAGCAGTTCTTC. Protein: CASSPTSAHNEQFF.

This clone was observed a few times. The V call is TRBV7-2, the J call TRBJ2-6; D is possibly TRBD1 (6 bases). The length of the CDR3 is 15 residues. V gave up 5 bases and J gave up 12 bases, with 20 bases separating them. CDR1 and CDR2 from the germline V gene are SGHTA and FQGNSA. CDR3 sequence reads: CASSIPGHRGGVLTF. The CDR3 DNA follows: TGTGCCAGCAGCATTCCGGGACACAGAGGTGGCGTCCTGACTTTC.

This rearrangement joins TRBV24-1 to TRBJ1-5; maybe TRBD1 (5 bases). The CDR3 extends over 14 amino acids. Per the germline V gene, CDR1 is KGHDR and CDR2 is SFDVKD. The V end lost 3 bases, the J end lost 2 bases, and 7 bases lay between the germline ends. The CDR3 coding sequence is TGTGCCACCAGTGATGGGGGGGGCAATCAGCCCCAGCATTTT. Its translation: CATSDGGGNQPQHF.

The chain joins TRBV21-1 to TRBJ2-5; the D segment call TRBD2 is taken from the table without a DNA check. TRBV21-1 is marked as a pseudogene. This CDR3 comprises 14 residues. Here the CDR3 reads CASSKVSSAETQYF. The CDR3 coding sequence is TGTGCCAGCAGCAAAGTTAGTAGCGCAGAGACCCAGTACTTC.

The rearrangement links TRBV5-4 to TRBJ1-2, with 10 nucleotides matching TRBD1. V was clipped by 4 bases and J by 4 bases; unmatched bases: 7. The CDR3 is made up of 15 amino acids. Germline assignment: CDR1 SGHNT and CDR2 YYREEE (reference sequence). The CDR3 here is CASSRDRGRSYGYTF. In nucleotides, the CDR3 is TGTGCCAGCAGCCGCGACAGGGGGCGATCCTATGGCTACACCTTC.

The genes are TRBV5-6 and TRBJ1-2; possibly TRBD1 for D (5 bases). The CDR3 spans 14 residues. CDR1 and CDR2 from the germline V gene are SGHDT and YYEEEE. V dropped 1 base and J dropped 5 bases, with 12 bases sitting between them. The CDR3 region is CASSLFREGYGYTF. CDR3 in DNA: TGTGCCAGCAGCTTGTTCAGGGAGGGGTATGGCTACACCTTC.

The gene calls are TRBV7-9 and TRBJ1-2; D is ambiguous. Germline V lookup: CDR1 SEHNR, CDR2 FQNEAQ (reference sequence). The CDR3 totals 13 residues. V lost 5 bases, J lost 8 bases, and 15 bases lay in between. CDR3 residues: CASSLGPQAGYTF. The CDR3 DNA is TGTGCCAGCAGCCTGGGTCCCCAAGCGGGCTACACCTTC.

The V gene is TRBV18, the J gene TRBJ1-1, with a weak D call TRBD1 (5 bases). V lost 1 base and J lost 1, with 7 bases in between. CDR3 length: 14 amino acids. CDR1 and CDR2 (germline): KGHSH, LQKENI. The CDR3 sequence is CASSPRQRNTEAFF. The CDR3 DNA sequence: TGTGCCAGCTCACCACGACAGCGGAACACTGAAGCTTTCTTT.

The chain joins TRBV14 to TRBJ1-1, with TRBD1 matching over 7 bases. The CDR3 covers 17 residues. Trimming cost V 4 bases and J 2 bases; bases outside gene matches: 13. Germline V gives CDR1 SGHDN, CDR2 FVKESK. CDR3 coding DNA: TGTGCCAGCAGCCCACCTACAACAGGGGCCCGAAACACTGAAGCTTTCTTT. Translating it yields CASSPPTTGARNTEAFF.

The V and J genes are TRBV20-1 and TRBJ2-7; 8 bases align to TRBD2. CDR1 is DFQATT, CDR2 SNEGSKA, per germline (reference sequence). V shed 3 bases and J 6 bases; nucleotides not matched to a gene: 22. The CDR3 consists of 18 residues. The CDR3 region is CSASLPLGTRPNIGEQYF. CDR3 bases: TGCAGTGCTAGTTTGCCCCTGGGGACTAGACCAAATATAGGCGAGCAGTACTTC.

The chain has TRBV28 and TRBJ2-7; 8 bases match TRBD1. Germline V lookup: CDR1 MDHEN, CDR2 SYDVKM. J gave up 3 bases and V 5 bases, and 9 bases lay outside the gene matches. This CDR3 spans 15 amino acids. For the CDR3, the DNA is TGTGCCAGCAGTCCTAGGACAGGGACCATCTACGAGCAGTACTTC. It specifies CASSPRTGTIYEQYF.

The rearrangement links TRBV3-1 (or the pseudogene TRBV3-2) to TRBJ2-5, with 7 bases identical to TRBD2. Germline CDR1 and CDR2: LGHDT and YNNKEL (reference sequence). This CDR3 is built from 17 residues. V was pared by 0 bases and J by 3 bases, with 10 bases of the junction left unmatched. The CDR3 DNA sequence: TGTGCCAGCAGCCAAGATCCCTACTGGCGGGAGAAAGAGACCCAGTACTTC. It translates to CASSQDPYWREKETQYF.

This clone turned up a few times. This chain connects TRBV10-3 to TRBJ1-5; a possible D gene is TRBD1 (5 bases). Trimming removed 0 bases from V and 1 base from J, with 10 bases in between. Germline CDR1 reads ENHRY; CDR2 reads SYGVKD. The CDR3 is 16 residues long. The CDR3 DNA sequence: TGTGCCATCAGTGAGTCGGGACTGAGAAGCAATCAGCCCCAGCATTTT. Protein: CAISESGLRSNQPQHF.

V and J are TRBV28 and TRBJ1-1, with TRBD1 matching 8 bases. This CDR3 is built from 15 residues. After removal of 5 bases from V and 1 base from J, the junction contained 6 bases not matched to a gene. Germline CDR1 is MDHEN and CDR2 is SYDVKM. CDR3 nucleotides: TGTGCCAGCAGTCGTACCGGGACAGGGAACACTGAAGCTTTCTTT. It yields the protein CASSRTGTGNTEAFF. Combining the CDR3 with reference TRBV28 and TRBJ1-1 gives the whole variable domain DVKVTQSSRYLVKRTGEKVFLECVQDMDHENMFWYRQDPGLGLRLIYFSYDVKMKEKGDIPEGYSVSREKKERFSLILESASTNQTSMYLCASSRTGTGNTEAFFGQGTRLTVV.